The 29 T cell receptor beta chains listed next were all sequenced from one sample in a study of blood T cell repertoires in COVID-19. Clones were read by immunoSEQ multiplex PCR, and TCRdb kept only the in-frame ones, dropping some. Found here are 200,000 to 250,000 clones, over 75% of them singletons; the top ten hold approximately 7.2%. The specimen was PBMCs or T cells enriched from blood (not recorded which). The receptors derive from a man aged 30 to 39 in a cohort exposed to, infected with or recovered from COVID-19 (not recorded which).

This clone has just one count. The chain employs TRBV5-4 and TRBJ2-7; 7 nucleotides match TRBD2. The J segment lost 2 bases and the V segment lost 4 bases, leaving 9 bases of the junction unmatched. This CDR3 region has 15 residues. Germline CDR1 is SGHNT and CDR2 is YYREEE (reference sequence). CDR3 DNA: TGTGCCAGCAGCAGTCGGGGGGACGGGGCCTACGAGCAGTACTTC. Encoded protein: CASSSRGDGAYEQYF.

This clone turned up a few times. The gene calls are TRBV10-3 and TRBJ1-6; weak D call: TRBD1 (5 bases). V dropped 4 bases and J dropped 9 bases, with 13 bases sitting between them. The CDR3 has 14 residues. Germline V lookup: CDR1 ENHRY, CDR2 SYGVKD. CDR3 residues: CAISVTQGGSPLHF. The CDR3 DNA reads TGTGCCATCAGTGTAACCCAGGGAGGTTCACCCCTCCACTTT.

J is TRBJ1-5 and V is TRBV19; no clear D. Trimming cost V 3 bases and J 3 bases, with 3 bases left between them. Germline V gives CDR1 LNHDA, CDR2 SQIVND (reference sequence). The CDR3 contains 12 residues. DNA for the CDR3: TGTGCCAGTAGTATCCTCAATCAGCCCCAGCATTTT. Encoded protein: CASSILNQPQHF.

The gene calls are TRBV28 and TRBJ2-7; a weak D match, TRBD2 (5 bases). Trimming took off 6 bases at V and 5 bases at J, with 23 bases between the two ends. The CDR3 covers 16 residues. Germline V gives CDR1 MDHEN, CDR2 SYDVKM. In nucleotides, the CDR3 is TGTGCCAGCAGCGCCTCGAGCGGACCCGGCCCCCACGAGCAGTACTTC. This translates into CASSASSGPGPHEQYF.

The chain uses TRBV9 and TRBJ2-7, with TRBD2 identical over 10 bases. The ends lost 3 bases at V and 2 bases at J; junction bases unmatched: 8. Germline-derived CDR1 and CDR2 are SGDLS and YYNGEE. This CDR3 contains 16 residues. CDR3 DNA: TGTGCCAGCAGCGGACCCGGGACTAGCGCCGCCTACGAGCAGTACTTC. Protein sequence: CASSGPGTSAAYEQYF.

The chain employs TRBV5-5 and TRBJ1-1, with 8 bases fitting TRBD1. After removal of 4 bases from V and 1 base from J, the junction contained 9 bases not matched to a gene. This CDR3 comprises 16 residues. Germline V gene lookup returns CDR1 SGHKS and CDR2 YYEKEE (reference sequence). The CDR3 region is CASSPWTGIRNTEAFF. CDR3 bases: TGTGCCAGCAGCCCCTGGACAGGGATAAGGAACACTGAAGCTTTCTTT.

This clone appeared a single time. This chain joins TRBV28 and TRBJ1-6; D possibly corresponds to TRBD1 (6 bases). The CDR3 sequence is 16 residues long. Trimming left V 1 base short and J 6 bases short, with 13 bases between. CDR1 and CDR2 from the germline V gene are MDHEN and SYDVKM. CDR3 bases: TGTGCCAGCAGTTTATCGGGCCAAGGGGGTAATTCACCCCTCCACTTT. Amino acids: CASSLSGQGGNSPLHF.

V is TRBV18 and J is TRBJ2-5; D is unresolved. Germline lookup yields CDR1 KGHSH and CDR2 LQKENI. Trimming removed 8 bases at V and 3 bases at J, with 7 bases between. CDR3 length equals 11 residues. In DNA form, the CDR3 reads TGTGCCAGCACAAGCGAAGAGACCCAGTACTTC. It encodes CASTSEETQYF.

The CDR3 DNA is TGTGCCAGCAGTCCAGGCGAATTCACAGATACGCAGTATTTT. As protein: CASSPGEFTDTQYF. The chain recombines TRBV7-2 with TRBJ2-3, with unresolved D. Trimming took off 6 bases at V and 2 bases at J, with 12 bases between the two ends. This CDR3 is 14 amino acids long. In germline, CDR1 is SGHTA, CDR2 FQGNSA. Together with reference TRBV7-2 and TRBJ2-3, the CDR3 gives the full variable domain: GAGVSQSPSNKVTEKGKDVELRCDPISGHTALYWYRQSLGQGLEFLIYFQGNSAPDKSGLPSDRFSAERTGGSVSTLTIQRTQQEDSAVYLCASSPGEFTDTQYFGPGTRLTVL.

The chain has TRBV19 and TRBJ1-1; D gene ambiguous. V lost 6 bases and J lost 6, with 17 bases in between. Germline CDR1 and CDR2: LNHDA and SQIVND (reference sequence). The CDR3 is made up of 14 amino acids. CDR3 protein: CASSGRSPVAEAFF. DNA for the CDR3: TGTGCCAGTAGCGGCAGGTCGCCGGTGGCTGAAGCTTTCTTT.

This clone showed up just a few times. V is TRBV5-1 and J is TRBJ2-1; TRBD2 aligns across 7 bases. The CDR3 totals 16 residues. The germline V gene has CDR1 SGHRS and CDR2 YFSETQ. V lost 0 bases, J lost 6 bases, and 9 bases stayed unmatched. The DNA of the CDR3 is TGCGCCAGCAGCTTGGCTCCAGCGGGATCTGGCAATGAGCAGTTCTTC. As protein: CASSLAPAGSGNEQFF.

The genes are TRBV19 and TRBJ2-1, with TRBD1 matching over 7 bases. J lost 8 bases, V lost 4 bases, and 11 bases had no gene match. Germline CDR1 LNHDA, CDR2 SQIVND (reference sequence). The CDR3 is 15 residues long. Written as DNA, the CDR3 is TGTGCCAGTAGTACGGCAGGGGGTACGCGTCATGAGCAGTTCTTC. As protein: CASSTAGGTRHEQFF.

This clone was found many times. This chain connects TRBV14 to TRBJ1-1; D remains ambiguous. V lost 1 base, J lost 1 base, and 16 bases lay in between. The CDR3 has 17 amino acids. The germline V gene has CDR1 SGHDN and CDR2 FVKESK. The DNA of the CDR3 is TGTGCCAGCAGCCAAGTAGCGAATCCCAGGCCGAACACTGAAGCTTTCTTT. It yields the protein CASSQVANPRPNTEAFF.

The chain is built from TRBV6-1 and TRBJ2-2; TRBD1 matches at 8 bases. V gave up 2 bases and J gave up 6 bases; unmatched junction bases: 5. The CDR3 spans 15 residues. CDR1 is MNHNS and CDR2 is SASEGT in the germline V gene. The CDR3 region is CASSERGQGAGELFF. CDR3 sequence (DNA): TGTGCCAGCAGTGAACGCGGACAGGGAGCCGGGGAGCTGTTTTTT.

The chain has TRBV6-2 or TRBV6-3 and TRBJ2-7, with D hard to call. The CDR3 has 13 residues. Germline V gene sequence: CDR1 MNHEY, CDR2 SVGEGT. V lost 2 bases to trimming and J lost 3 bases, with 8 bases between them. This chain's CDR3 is CASSYGPGYEQYF. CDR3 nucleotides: TGTGCCAGCAGTTACGGTCCAGGCTACGAGCAGTACTTC.

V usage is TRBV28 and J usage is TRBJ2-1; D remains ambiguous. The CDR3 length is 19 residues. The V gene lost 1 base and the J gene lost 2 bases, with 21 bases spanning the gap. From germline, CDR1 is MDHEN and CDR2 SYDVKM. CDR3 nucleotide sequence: TGTGCCAGCAGTTTATCCCCCGTCGCGACACCCAACCCCTACAATGAGCAGTTCTTC. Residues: CASSLSPVATPNPYNEQFF.

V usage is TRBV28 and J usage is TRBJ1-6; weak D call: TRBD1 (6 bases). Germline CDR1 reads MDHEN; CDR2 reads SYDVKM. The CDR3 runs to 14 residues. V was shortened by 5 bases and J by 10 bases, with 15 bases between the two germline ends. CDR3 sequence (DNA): TGTGCCAGCAGTATAGCGCAGGGGAAATCACCCCTCCACTTT. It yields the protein CASSIAQGKSPLHF.

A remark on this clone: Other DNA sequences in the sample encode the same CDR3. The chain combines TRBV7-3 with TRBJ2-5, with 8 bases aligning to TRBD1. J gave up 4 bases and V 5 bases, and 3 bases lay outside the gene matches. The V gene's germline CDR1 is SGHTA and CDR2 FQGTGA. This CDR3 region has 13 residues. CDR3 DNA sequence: TGTGCCAGCAGCCCTGGACAGGGAGAGACCCAGTACTTC. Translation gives CASSPGQGETQYF.

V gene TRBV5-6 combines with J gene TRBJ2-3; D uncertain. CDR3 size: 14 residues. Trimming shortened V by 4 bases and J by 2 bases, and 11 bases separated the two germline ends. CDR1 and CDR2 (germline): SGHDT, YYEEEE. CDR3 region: CASSPRYATDTQYF. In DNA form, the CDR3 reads TGTGCCAGCAGCCCCCGGTACGCCACAGATACGCAGTATTTT.

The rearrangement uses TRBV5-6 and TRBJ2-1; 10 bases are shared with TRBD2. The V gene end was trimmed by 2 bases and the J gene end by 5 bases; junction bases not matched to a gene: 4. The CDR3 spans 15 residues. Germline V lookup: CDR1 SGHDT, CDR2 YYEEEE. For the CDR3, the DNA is TGTGCCAGCAGCTTTATTCTAGCGGGAGACAATGAGCAGTTCTTC. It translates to CASSFILAGDNEQFF.

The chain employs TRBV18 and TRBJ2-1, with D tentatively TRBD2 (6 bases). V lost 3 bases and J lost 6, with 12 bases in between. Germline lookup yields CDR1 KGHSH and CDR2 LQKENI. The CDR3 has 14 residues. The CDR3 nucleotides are TGTGCCAGCTCACCTTCAACTAGCAGCAATGAGCAGTTCTTC. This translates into CASSPSTSSNEQFF.

For the CDR3, the DNA is TGTGCCAGCAGGAAGCCGGGACAGCCTAACTATGGCTACACCTTC. It translates to CASRKPGQPNYGYTF. The rearrangement joins TRBV2 to TRBJ1-2; 7 nucleotides agree with TRBD1. Germline V lookup: CDR1 SNHLY, CDR2 FYNNEI. There are 15 residues in the CDR3. V shed 6 bases, J shed 0 bases, and the junction held 7 bases outside the gene matches.

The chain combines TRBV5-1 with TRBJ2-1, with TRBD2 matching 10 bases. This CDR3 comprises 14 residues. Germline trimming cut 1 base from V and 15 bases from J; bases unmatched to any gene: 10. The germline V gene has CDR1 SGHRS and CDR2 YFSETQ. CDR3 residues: CASSLSVAGGVLFF. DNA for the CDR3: TGCGCCAGCAGCTTGTCGGTAGCGGGAGGTGTTCTGTTCTTC.

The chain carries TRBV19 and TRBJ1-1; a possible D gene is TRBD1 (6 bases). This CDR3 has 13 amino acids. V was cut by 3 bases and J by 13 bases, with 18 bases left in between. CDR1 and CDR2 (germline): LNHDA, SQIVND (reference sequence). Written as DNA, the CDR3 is TGTGCCAGTAGTATCCTCTCCCGGGACACCCGTTTCTTT. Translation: CASSILSRDTRFF.

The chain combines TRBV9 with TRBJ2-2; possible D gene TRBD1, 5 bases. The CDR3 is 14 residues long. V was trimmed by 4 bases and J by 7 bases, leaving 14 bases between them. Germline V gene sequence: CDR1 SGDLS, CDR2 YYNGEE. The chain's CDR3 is CASSRREAYGELFF. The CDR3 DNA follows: TGTGCCAGCAGCCGCAGGGAAGCATACGGGGAGCTGTTTTTT.

This CDR3 is CASNRQAGETDTQYF. In DNA form, the CDR3 reads TGTGCCAGCAACCGTCAGGCAGGGGAAACAGATACGCAGTATTTT. The V call is TRBV7-9, the J call TRBJ2-3, with D possibly matching TRBD1 (6 bases). Germline CDR1 is SEHNR and CDR2 is FQNEAQ (reference sequence). The CDR3 totals 15 residues. The V end was cut by 7 bases, the J end by 3 bases, with 17 bases between.

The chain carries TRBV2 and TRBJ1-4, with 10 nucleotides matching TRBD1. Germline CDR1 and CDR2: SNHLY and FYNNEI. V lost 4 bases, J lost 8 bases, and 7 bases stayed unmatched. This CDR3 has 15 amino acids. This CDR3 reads CASSGATGGAEKLFF. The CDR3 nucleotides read TGTGCCAGCAGTGGGGCGACAGGGGGCGCGGAAAAACTGTTTTTT. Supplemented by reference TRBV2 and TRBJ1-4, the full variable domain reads EPEVTQTPSHQVTQMGQEVILRCVPISNHLYFYWYRQILGQKVEFLVSFYNNEISEKSEIFDDQFSVERPDGSNFTLKIRSTKLEDSAMYFCASSGATGGAEKLFFGSGTQLSVL.

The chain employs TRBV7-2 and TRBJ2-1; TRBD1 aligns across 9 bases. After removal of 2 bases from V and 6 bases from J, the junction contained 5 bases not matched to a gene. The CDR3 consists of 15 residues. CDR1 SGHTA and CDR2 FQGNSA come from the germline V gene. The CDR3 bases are TGTGCCAGCAGCTTATACAGGGGGCCCTCCAATGAGCAGTTCTTC. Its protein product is CASSLYRGPSNEQFF.

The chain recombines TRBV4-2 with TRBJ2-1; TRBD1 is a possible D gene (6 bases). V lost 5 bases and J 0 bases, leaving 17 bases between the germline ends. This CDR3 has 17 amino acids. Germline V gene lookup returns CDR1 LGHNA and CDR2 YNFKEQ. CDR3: CASSATGIGSSYNEQFF. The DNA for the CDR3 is TGTGCCAGCAGCGCTACAGGGATTGGTAGCTCCTACAATGAGCAGTTCTTC.